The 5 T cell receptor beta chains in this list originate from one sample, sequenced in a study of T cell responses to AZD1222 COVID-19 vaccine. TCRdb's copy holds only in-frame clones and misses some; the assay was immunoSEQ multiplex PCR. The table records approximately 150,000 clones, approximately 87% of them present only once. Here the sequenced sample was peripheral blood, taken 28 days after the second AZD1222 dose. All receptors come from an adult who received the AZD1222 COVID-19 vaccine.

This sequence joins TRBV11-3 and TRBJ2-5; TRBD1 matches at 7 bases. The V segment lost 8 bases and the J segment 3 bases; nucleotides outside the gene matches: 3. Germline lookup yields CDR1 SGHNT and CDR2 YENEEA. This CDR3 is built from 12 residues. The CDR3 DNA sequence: TGTGCCAGCTCCGACAGGGAAGAGACCCAGTACTTC. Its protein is CASSDREETQYF.

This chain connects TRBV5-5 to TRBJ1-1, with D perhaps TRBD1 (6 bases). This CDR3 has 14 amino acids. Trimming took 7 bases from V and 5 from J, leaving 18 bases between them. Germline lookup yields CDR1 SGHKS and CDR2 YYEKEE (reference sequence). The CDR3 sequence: CASVQPSQGTEAFF. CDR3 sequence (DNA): TGTGCCAGCGTGCAGCCCTCACAGGGAACTGAAGCTTTCTTT.

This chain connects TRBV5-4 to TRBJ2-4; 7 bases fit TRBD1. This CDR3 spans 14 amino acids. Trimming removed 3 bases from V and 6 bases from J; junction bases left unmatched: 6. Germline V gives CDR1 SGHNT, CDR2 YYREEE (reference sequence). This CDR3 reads CASSSKDRSNIQYF. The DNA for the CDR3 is TGTGCCAGCAGCTCCAAGGACAGGTCAAACATTCAGTACTTC.

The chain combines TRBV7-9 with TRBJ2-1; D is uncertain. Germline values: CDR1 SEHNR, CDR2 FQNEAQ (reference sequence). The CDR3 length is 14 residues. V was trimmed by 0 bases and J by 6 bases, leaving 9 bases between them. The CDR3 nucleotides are TGTGCCAGCAGCTTAGCGTCCAGGTCCAATGAGCAGTTCTTC. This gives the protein CASSLASRSNEQFF.

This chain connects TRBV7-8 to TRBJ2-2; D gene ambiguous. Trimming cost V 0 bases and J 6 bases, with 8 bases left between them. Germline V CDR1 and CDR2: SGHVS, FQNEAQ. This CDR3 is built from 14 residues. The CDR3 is CASSLAETSGELFF. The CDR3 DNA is TGTGCCAGCAGCTTAGCGGAGACCTCCGGGGAGCTGTTTTTT.